One and the same sample provided the 3 T cell receptor beta chains below, sequenced in a study of cytomegalovirus exposure and HLA in healthy donors. Data came from immunoSEQ multiplex PCR; TCRdb stores just in-frame clones and leaves some out. The sample shows about 60,000 clones, around 96% of them seen only once. The sequenced material came from PBMCs. The origin of the receptors is a man aged 18 to 29 in good health and CMV-seronegative.

This sequence joins TRBV5-1 and TRBJ2-7; TRBD1 matches at 10 bases. The germline V gene encodes CDR1 SGHRS and CDR2 YFSETQ. V shed 5 bases and J 0 bases; nucleotides not matched to a gene: 2. This CDR3 contains 14 residues. The CDR3 sequence: CASRRDRGSYEQYF. As DNA, the CDR3 is TGCGCCAGCAGAAGGGACAGGGGCTCCTACGAGCAGTACTTC.

For the CDR3, the DNA is TGTGCCAGTAGCAAAACAGGGGGCGCTCGGTTAAGCAATCAGCCCCAGCATTTT. This gives the protein CASSKTGGARLSNQPQHF. V usage is TRBV19 and J usage is TRBJ1-5; 9 bases line up with TRBD1. The CDR3 loop spans 18 amino acids. J lost 1 base, V lost 6 bases, and 13 bases had no gene match. In germline, CDR1 is LNHDA, CDR2 SQIVND (reference sequence). The full variable domain, with the rest looked up from reference TRBV19 and TRBJ1-5, is DGGITQSPKYLFRKEGQNVTLSCEQNLNHDAMYWYRQDPGQGLRLIYYSQIVNDFQKGDIAEGYSVSREKKESFPLTVTSAQKNPTAFYLCASSKTGGARLSNQPQHFGDGTRLSIL.

DNA of the CDR3: TGTGCCAGTAGTAGGCGGGTCGGGAGTTACGAGCAGTACTTC. The encoded protein is CASSRRVGSYEQYF. The chain joins TRBV19 to TRBJ2-7, with D possibly being TRBD2 (6 bases). The CDR3 loop spans 14 amino acids. Germline lookup yields CDR1 LNHDA and CDR2 SQIVND (reference sequence). V shed 4 bases and J shed 4 bases, with 14 bases lying between them.